The source of this TCR beta chain is a study of blood T cell repertoires in COVID-19. TCRdb's table, derived via immunoSEQ multiplex PCR, lists solely in-frame clones and lacks some. The repertoire has about 120,000 clones, almost 90% of them found once; the top ten carry 0.88%. This clone came up a few times. Trimming took 3 bases from V and 7 from J, leaving 6 bases between them. In germline, CDR1 is SGHAT, CDR2 FQNNGV. CDR3 length: 12 amino acids. V gene TRBV11-2 combines with J gene TRBJ2-2; the D is unclear. The receptor comes from a woman in her fifties or sixties with active or convalescent COVID-19. Material for sequencing was peripheral blood. The CDR3 DNA reads TGTGCCAGCAGCTTCAGTTTCGGGGAGCTGTTTTTT. This codes for CASSFSFGELFF.